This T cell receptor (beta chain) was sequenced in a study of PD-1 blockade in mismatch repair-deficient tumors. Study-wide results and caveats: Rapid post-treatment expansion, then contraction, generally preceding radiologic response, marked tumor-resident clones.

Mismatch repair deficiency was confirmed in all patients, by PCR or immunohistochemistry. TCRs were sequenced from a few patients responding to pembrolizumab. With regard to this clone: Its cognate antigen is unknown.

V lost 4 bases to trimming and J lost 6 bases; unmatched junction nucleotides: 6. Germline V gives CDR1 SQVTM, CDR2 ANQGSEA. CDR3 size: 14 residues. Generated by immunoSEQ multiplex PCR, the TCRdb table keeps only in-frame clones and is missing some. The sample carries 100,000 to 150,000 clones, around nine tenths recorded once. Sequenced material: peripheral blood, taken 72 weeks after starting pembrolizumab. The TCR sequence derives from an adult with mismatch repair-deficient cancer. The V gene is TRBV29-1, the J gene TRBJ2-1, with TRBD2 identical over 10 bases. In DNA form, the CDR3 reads TGCAGCGTTGTTACTAGCGGGGAGTTCAATGAGCAGTTCTTC. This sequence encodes CSVVTSGEFNEQFF.